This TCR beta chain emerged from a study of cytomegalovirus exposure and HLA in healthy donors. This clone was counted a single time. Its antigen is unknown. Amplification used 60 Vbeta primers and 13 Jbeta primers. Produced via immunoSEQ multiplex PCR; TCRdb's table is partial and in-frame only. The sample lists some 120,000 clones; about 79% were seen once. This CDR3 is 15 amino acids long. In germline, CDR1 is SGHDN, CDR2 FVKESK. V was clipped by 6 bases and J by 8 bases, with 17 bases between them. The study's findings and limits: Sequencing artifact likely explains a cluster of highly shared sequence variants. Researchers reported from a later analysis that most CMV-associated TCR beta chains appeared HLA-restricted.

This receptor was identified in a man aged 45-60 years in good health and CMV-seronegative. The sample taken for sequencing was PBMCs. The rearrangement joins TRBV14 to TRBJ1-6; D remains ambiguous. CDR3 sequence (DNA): TGTGCCAGCAGGATCAGTGGGCATGTGGATTCACCCCTCCACTTT. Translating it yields CASRISGHVDSPLHF.